These 6 T cell receptor beta chains came from one sample sequenced in a study of cytomegalovirus exposure and HLA in healthy donors. A multiplex PCR was run with 60 Vbeta primers and 13 Jbeta primers. The assay was immunoSEQ multiplex PCR, and TCRdb's table has in-frame clones only and misses some. This table has 65,000 to 80,000 clones, nearly 80% appearing once. The specimen sequenced was PBMCs. Every receptor here comes from a woman between 35 and 50 years old in good health and CMV-seropositive.

V is TRBV11-1 and J is TRBJ2-5; 13 bases are a match to TRBD2. Per germline, CDR1 SGHAT and CDR2 FQDESV (reference sequence). With V trimmed by 3 bases and J by 5 bases, 9 bases remained unmatched. The CDR3 covers 17 residues. CDR3 DNA sequence: TGTGCCAGCAGCTTCCCACTAGCGGGGGGGCCGGAGGAGACCCAGTACTTC. As protein: CASSFPLAGGPEETQYF.

This clone was observed a few times. This sequence joins TRBV2 and TRBJ2-3, with 8 bases aligning to TRBD2. This CDR3 is 14 amino acids long. The V gene's germline CDR1 is SNHLY and CDR2 FYNNEI. The V and J ends lost 6 bases and 5 bases, in that order; junction bases with no gene match: 7. CDR3 sequence reads: CASSGSGIVDTQYF. Here the CDR3 DNA reads TGTGCCAGCAGCGGTAGCGGGATTGTAGATACGCAGTATTTT.

The CDR3 here is CASSLSGVSSYNEQFF. DNA of the CDR3: TGTGCCAGCAGTTTAAGCGGGGTTTCCTCCTACAATGAGCAGTTCTTC. The genes are TRBV27 and TRBJ2-1; 7 positions agree with TRBD2. V trimming: 2 bases; J trimming: 0 bases; junction bases outside the gene matches: 4. Germline-derived CDR1 and CDR2 are MNHEY and SMNVEV (reference sequence). CDR3 length: 16 amino acids.

This chain's CDR3 is CASSLAGSYEQYF. As DNA, the CDR3 is TGTGCCAGCAGCTTGGCCGGGTCCTACGAGCAGTACTTC. V usage is TRBV5-4 and J usage is TRBJ2-7; no firm D call. Germline assignment: CDR1 SGHNT and CDR2 YYREEE (reference sequence). The CDR3 sequence is 13 residues long. The V gene lost 0 bases and the J gene lost 1 base, with 5 bases spanning the gap.

The J gene is TRBJ2-3, the V gene TRBV29-1; D possibly corresponds to TRBD1 (5 bases). This CDR3 has 15 amino acids. V was trimmed by 5 bases and J by 2 bases, leaving 17 bases between them. Germline-derived CDR1 and CDR2 are SQVTM and ANQGSEA. Here the CDR3 reads CSVLPRAGITDTQYF. CDR3 bases: TGCAGCGTTCTACCCAGGGCAGGAATCACAGATACGCAGTATTTT.

The CDR3 DNA follows: TGCAGCGCCGAAGGGACTAGCGACACAGATACGCAGTATTTT. It encodes CSAEGTSDTDTQYF. The chain has TRBV29-1 and TRBJ2-3, with 10 bases matching TRBD2. The CDR3 sequence is 14 residues long. CDR1 SQVTM and CDR2 ANQGSEA come from the germline V gene. The ends lost 7 bases at V and 2 bases at J; junction bases unmatched: 6.